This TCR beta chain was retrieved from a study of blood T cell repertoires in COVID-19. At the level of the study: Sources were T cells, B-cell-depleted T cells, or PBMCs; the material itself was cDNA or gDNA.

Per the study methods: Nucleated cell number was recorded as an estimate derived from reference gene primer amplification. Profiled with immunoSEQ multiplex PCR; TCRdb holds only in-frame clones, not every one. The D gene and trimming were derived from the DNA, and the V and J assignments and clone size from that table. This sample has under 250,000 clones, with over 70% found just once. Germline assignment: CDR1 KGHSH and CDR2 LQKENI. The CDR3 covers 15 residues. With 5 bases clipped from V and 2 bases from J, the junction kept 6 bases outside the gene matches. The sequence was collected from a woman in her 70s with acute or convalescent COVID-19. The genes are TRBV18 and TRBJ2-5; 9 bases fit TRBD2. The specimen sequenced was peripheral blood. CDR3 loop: CASSGLAGAQETQYF. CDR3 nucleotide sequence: TGTGCCAGCTCAGGATTAGCGGGAGCACAAGAGACCCAGTACTTC.